A single sample is the source of the 10 T cell receptor beta chains below, sequenced in a study of T cells after posttransplantation cyclophosphamide. Cyclophosphamide on days +3 and +4 followed busulfan-fludarabine conditioning and a marrow graft. Data came from immunoSEQ multiplex PCR; TCRdb stores just in-frame clones and leaves some out. The repertoire consists of around 3,300 clones, with 75% to 85% occurring once and the leading ten covering around 9%. Source: PBMCs, taken 150 to 200 days after allogeneic stem cell transplant with posttransplant cyclophosphamide. The source of these receptors is a male patient aged 55-69 years who received an allogeneic stem cell transplant from a related donor and was CMV-positive. The graft donor may account for some of the T cells.

The CDR3 sequence: CAITGGNYNEQFF. The CDR3 bases are TGTGCCATCACAGGGGGAAATTACAATGAGCAGTTCTTC. The chain links TRBV10-3 to TRBJ2-1, with TRBD1 matching 7 bases. After removal of 7 bases from V and 4 bases from J, the junction contained 4 bases not matched to a gene. CDR3 size: 13 residues. The V gene's germline CDR1 is ENHRY and CDR2 SYGVKD.

There are a few counts of this clone. The gene calls are TRBV11-1 and TRBJ2-3; D gene ambiguous. The CDR3 loop spans 15 amino acids. The V end lost 6 bases, the J end lost 0 bases, and 13 bases lay between the germline ends. Germline CDR1 SGHAT, CDR2 FQDESV (reference sequence). The CDR3 is CASRSIYFSTDTQYF. CDR3 coding DNA: TGTGCCAGCAGGAGCATCTATTTCAGCACAGATACGCAGTATTTT.

The rearrangement joins TRBV7-2 to TRBJ2-1; D call uncertain. The CDR3 is 16 residues long. CDR1 is SGHTA and CDR2 is FQGNSA in the germline V gene. Trimming shortened V by 4 bases and J by 1 base, and 14 bases separated the two germline ends. The CDR3 bases are TGTGCCAGCAGCTCCCTCAGGTCCGGATCCTACAATGAGCAGTTCTTC. It translates to CASSSLRSGSYNEQFF.

The gene calls are TRBV5-6 and TRBJ2-7; perhaps TRBD2 as D (5 bases). Trimming removed 3 bases at V and 4 bases at J, with 8 bases between. Germline V lookup: CDR1 SGHDT, CDR2 YYEEEE. The CDR3 is made up of 12 amino acids. DNA of the CDR3: TGTGCCAGCAGCTCGGGAAGTTACGAGCAGTACTTC. It specifies CASSSGSYEQYF.

The gene calls are TRBV27 and TRBJ1-2, with 8 bases lining up with TRBD1. Unmatched junction bases numbered 4, after V lost 0 bases and J lost 7 bases. The V gene's germline CDR1 is MNHEY and CDR2 SMNVEV (reference sequence). This CDR3 has 14 amino acids. The CDR3 nucleotides read TGTGCCAGCAGTTTATCGCAGGGGGCTGCTGGCTACACCTTC. It codes for CASSLSQGAAGYTF.

The chain links TRBV6-6 to TRBJ2-7; D call uncertain. The V end lost 4 bases, the J end lost 3 bases, and 7 bases lay between the germline ends. Germline-derived CDR1 and CDR2 are MNHNY and SVGAGI (reference sequence). The CDR3 has 12 amino acids. The CDR3 is CASSSNNYEQYV. CDR3 nucleotide sequence: TGTGCCAGCAGTTCCAATAACTACGAGCAGTACGTC.

V gene TRBV7-2 combines with J gene TRBJ2-1; weak D call: TRBD1 (5 bases). The CDR3 has 15 residues. Germline CDR1 reads SGHTA; CDR2 reads FQGNSA. V lost 4 bases and J 0 bases, leaving 10 bases between the germline ends. The CDR3 DNA is TGTGCCAGCAGCTCACGACAGAGCTCCTACAATGAGCAGTTCTTC. It specifies CASSSRQSSYNEQFF.

V usage is TRBV6-1 and J usage is TRBJ1-6; D unclear. CDR1 MNHNS and CDR2 SASEGT come from the germline V gene. This CDR3 spans 15 amino acids. V was trimmed by 8 bases and J by 0 bases, leaving 11 bases between them. The CDR3 DNA follows: TGTGCCAGCCTTTTGGGGAGCTCCTATAATTCACCCCTCCACTTT. This codes for CASLLGSSYNSPLHF.

The rearrangement joins TRBV2 to TRBJ2-1, with 7 positions matching TRBD1. Trimming took 7 bases from V and 5 from J; bases not matched to a gene: 8. Germline V CDR1 and CDR2: SNHLY, FYNNEI. This CDR3 comprises 14 residues. The DNA for the CDR3 is TGTGCCAGCAACCCGACAGGGATCGACAATGAGCAGTTCTTC. As protein: CASNPTGIDNEQFF.

V and J are TRBV27 and TRBJ2-7, with 12 bases fitting TRBD2. The CDR3 sequence is 17 residues long. The germline CDR1 and CDR2 sequences are MNHEY and SMNVEV (reference sequence). Unmatched junction bases numbered 7, after V lost 1 base and J lost 3 bases. The CDR3: CASSLFPGLAGHYEQYF. As DNA, the CDR3 is TGTGCCAGCAGTTTATTCCCCGGACTAGCGGGGCACTACGAGCAGTACTTC.